The TCR beta chain under discussion was sequenced for a study of blood T cell repertoires in COVID-19. TCRdb's table, derived via immunoSEQ multiplex PCR, lists solely in-frame clones and lacks some. The sample records 100,000 to 150,000 clones, 80% to 90% being singletons. The CDR3 covers 16 residues. V gave up 0 bases and J gave up 10 bases; unmatched junction bases: 11. Germline CDR1 and CDR2: LNHNV and YYDKDF (reference sequence). The V gene is TRBV15, the J gene TRBJ1-4, with 7 nucleotides matching TRBD1. This clonotype originated in a man aged 50-60 years with active or convalescent COVID-19. The sequenced material came from peripheral blood. CDR3 nucleotides: TGTGCCACCAGCAGAGATACCGCGACAGGGCGTTCAAAACTGTTTTTT. It translates to CATSRDTATGRSKLFF.